This entry is about one TCR beta chain. Antigen: not known. This record belongs to a study of long-term antiretroviral therapy in people with HIV. Study conclusions and caveats: HIV repertoires showed narrower CDR3 length ranges than controls.

Survey-level resolution applied to immunoSEQ assay v3.0. The table came from immunoSEQ multiplex PCR; TCRdb's copy has only in-frame clones and leaves some out. Of 20,000 to 25,000 clones in the sample, under 90% were seen once. Per the germline V gene, CDR1 is SGHDT and CDR2 is YYEEEE. This CDR3 region has 14 residues. The V gene end was trimmed by 2 bases and the J gene end by 8 bases; junction bases not matched to a gene: 7. The receptor's source is a woman younger than 45 with HIV. The chain links TRBV5-6 to TRBJ1-2, with 9 bases that match TRBD1. The sequences come from unsorted PBMCs, collected 1.8 years before starting antiretroviral therapy. In DNA form, the CDR3 reads TGTGCCAGCAGCTTATTACAGGGGGCGCAGGGCTACACCTTC. It is translated as CASSLLQGAQGYTF.